This T cell receptor (beta chain) was identified during a study of monozygotic twins with cystic fibrosis. Measured with immunoSEQ multiplex PCR; TCRdb has only the in-frame clones, and not every one. The table has 17,000 or so clones, 96% seen once. Looked up from germline, CDR1 is MNHNS and CDR2 is SASEGT. This CDR3 has 13 residues. Between the trimmed V and J ends, which lost 6 bases and 4 bases, there was a span of 12 bases. Sequences were obtained from blood. The sequence was collected from a girl aged 2-10 years with cystic fibrosis. The rearrangement uses TRBV6-1 and TRBJ1-1, with TRBD1 as a possible D gene (6 bases). In nucleotides, the CDR3 is TGTGCCAGCAGAAGGACAGTCGGCACTGAAGCTTTCTTT. Protein product: CASRRTVGTEAFF.